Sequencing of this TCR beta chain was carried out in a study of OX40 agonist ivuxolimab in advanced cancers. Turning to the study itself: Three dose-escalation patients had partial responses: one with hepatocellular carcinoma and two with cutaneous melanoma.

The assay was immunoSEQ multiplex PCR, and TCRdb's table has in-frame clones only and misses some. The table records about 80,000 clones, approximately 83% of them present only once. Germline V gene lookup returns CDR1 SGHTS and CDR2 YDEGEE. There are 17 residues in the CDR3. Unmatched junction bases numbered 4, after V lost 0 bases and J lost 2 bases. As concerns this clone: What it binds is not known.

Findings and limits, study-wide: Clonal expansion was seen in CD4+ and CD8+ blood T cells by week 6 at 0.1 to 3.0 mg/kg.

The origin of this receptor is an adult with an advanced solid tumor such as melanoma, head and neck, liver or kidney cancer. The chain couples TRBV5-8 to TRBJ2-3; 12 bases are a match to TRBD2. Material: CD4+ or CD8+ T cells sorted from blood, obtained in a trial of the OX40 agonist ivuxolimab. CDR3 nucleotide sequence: TGTGCCAGCAGCTTGGGGACTAGCGGGGTCCACACAGATACGCAGTATTTT. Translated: CASSLGTSGVHTDTQYF.